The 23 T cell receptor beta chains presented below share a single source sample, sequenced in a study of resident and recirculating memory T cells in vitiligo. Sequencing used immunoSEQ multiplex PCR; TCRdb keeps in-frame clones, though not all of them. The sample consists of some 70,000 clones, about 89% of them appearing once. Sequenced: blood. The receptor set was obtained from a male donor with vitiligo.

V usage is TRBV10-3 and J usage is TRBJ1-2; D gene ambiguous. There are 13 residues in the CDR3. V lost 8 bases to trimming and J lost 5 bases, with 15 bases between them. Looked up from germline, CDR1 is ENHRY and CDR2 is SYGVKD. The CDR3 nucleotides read TGTGCCATCTTGGCGGCCGAATCTTATGGCTACACCTTC. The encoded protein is CAILAAESYGYTF.

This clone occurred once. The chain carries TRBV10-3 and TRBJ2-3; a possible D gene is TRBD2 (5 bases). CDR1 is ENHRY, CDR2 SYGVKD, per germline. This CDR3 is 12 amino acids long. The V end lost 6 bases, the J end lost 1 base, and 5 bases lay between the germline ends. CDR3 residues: CAISGGTDTQYF. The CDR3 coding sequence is TGTGCCATCAGCGGGGGCACAGATACGCAGTATTTT.

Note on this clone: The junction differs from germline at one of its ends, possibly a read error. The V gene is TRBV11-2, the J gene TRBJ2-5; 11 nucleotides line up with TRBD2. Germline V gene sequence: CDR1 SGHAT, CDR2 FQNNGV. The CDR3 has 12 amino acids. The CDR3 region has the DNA TGTGCCAGCAGCTTTGAACTAGCGGGGGTGAACTTC. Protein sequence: CASSFELAGVNF.

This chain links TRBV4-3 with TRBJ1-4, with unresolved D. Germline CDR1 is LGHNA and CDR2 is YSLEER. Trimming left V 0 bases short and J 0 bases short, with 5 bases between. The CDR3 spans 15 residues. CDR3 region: CASSQDAATNEKLFF. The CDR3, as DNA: TGCGCCAGCAGCCAAGATGCGGCAACTAATGAAAAACTGTTTTTT.

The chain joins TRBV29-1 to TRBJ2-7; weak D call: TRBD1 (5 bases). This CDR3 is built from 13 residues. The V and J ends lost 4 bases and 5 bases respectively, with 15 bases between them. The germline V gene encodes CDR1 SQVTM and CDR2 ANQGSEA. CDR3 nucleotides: TGCAGCGTTGTGATTAGGGGCGCCCACGAGCAGTACTTC. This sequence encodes CSVVIRGAHEQYF.

The DNA of the CDR3 is TGCGCCAGCAGCTTCAGGGAAGGGTATGGCTACACCTTC. Translating gives CASSFREGYGYTF. This chain links TRBV5-1 with TRBJ1-2; possibly TRBD1 for D (5 bases). The CDR3 covers 13 residues. The V gene's germline CDR1 is SGHRS and CDR2 YFSETQ. V gave up 2 bases and J gave up 5 bases, with 10 bases separating them.

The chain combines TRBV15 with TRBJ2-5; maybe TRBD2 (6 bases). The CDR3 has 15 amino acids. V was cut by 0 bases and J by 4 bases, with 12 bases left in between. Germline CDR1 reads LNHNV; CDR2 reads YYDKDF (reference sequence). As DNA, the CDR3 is TGTGCCACCAGCAGAGATTTGGCGGGGCCAGAGACCCAGTACTTC. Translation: CATSRDLAGPETQYF.

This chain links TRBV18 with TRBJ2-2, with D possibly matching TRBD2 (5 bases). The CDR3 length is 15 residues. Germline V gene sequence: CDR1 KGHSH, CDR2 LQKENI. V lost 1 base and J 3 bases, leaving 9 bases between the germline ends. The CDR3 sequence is CASSPRTRDTGELFF. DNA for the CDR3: TGTGCCAGCTCACCACGAACTAGGGACACCGGGGAGCTGTTTTTT. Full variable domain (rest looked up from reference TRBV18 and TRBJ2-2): NAGVMQNPRHLVRRRGQEARLRCSPMKGHSHVYWYRQLPEEGLKFMVYLQKENIIDESGMPKERFSAEFPKEGPSILRIQQVVRGDSAAYFCASSPRTRDTGELFFGEGSRLTVL.

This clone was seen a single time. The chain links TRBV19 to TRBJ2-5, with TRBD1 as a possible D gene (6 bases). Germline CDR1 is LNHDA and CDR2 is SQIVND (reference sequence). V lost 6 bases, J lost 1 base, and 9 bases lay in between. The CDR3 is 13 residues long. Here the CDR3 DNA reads TGTGCCAGTAGCGGACAGCGCCAAGAGACCCAGTACTTC. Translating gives CASSGQRQETQYF.

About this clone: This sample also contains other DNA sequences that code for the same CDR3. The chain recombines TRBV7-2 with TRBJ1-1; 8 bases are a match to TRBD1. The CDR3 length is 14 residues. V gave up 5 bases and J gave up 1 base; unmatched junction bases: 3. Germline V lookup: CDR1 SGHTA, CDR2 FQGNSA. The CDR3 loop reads CASSLDRGNTEAFF. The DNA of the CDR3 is TGTGCCAGCAGCCTTGACAGGGGGAACACTGAAGCTTTCTTT.

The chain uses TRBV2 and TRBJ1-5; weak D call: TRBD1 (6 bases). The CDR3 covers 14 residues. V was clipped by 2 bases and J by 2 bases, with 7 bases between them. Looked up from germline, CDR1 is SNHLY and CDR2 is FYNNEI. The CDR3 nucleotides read TGTGCCAGCAGTGAACAGGGGCGCAATCAGCCCCAGCATTTT. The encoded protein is CASSEQGRNQPQHF. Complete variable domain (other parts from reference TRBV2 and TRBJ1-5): EPEVTQTPSHQVTQMGQEVILRCVPISNHLYFYWYRQILGQKVEFLVSFYNNEISEKSEIFDDQFSVERPDGSNFTLKIRSTKLEDSAMYFCASSEQGRNQPQHFGDGTRLSIL.

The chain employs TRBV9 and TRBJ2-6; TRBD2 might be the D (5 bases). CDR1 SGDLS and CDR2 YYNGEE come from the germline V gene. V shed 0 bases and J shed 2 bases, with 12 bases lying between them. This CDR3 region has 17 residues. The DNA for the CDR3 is TGTGCCAGCAGCGTAGGGAGAGGGAAAACTGGGGCCAACGTCCTGACTTTC. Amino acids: CASSVGRGKTGANVLTF.

The CDR3 loop is CASSLVPEAGVNEQFF. In DNA, the CDR3 is TGCGCCAGCAGCTTGGTACCGGAGGCGGGGGTCAATGAGCAGTTCTTC. The chain recombines TRBV5-1 with TRBJ2-1, with 7 bases lining up with TRBD2. The germline gives CDR1 SGHRS, CDR2 YFSETQ. With 0 bases clipped from V and 6 bases from J, the junction kept 9 bases outside the gene matches. The length of the CDR3 is 16 residues. The full variable domain, with the rest looked up from reference TRBV5-1 and TRBJ2-1, is KAGVTQTPRYLIKTRGQQVTLSCSPISGHRSVSWYQQTPGQGLQFLFEYFSETQRNKGNFPGRFSGRQFSNSRSEMNVSTLELGDSALYLCASSLVPEAGVNEQFFGPGTRLTVL.

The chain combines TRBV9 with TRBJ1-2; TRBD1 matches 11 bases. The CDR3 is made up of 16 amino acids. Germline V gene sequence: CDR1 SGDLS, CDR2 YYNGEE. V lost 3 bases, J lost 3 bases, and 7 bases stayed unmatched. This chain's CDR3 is CASSAAGTGGYYGYTF. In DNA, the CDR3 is TGTGCCAGCAGCGCGGCCGGGACAGGGGGGTACTATGGCTACACCTTC.

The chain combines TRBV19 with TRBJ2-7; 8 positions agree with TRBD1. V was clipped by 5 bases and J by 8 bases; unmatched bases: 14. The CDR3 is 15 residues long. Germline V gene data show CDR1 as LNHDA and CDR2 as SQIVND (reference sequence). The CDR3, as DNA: TGTGCCAGTAGTCCCGAGGCCGGGACAGGTACTAAGCAGTACTTC. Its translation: CASSPEAGTGTKQYF.

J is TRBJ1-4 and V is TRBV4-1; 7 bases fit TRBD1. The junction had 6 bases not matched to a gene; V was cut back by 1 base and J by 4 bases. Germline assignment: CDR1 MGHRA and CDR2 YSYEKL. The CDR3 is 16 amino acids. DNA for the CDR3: TGCGCCAGCAGCCAAGGAGCCTGGGACAGTAATGAAAAACTGTTTTTT. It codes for CASSQGAWDSNEKLFF.

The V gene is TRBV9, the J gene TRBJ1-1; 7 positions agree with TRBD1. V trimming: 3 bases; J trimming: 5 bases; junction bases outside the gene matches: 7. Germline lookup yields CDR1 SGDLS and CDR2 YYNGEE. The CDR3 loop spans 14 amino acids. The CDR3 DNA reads TGTGCCAGCAGCGCAGACAGGGAGATGACTGAAGCTTTCTTT. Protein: CASSADREMTEAFF.

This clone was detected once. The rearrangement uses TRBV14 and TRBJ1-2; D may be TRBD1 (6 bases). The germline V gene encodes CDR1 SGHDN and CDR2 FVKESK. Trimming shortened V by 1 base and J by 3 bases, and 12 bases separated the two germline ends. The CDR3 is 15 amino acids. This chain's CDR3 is CASSQVAGVDYGYTF. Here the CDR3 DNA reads TGTGCCAGCAGCCAAGTAGCAGGGGTGGACTATGGCTACACCTTC.

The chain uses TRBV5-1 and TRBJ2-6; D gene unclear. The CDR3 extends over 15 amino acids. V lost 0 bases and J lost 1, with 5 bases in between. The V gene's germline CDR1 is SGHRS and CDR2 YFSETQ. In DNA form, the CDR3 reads TGCGCCAGCAGCTTGGTCCTATCTGGGGCCAACGTCCTGACTTTC. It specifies CASSLVLSGANVLTF.

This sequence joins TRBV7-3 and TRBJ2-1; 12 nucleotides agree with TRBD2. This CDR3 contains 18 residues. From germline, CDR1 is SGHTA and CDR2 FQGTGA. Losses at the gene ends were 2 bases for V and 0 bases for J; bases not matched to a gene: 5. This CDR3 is CASSLLAGGSDSYNEQFF. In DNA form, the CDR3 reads TGTGCCAGCAGCTTACTAGCGGGGGGGTCGGACTCCTACAATGAGCAGTTCTTC.

The DNA for the CDR3 is TGTGCCAGCAGCCCTAGCGGGGGGTCCACAGATACGCAGTATTTT. Protein product: CASSPSGGSTDTQYF. V is TRBV6-6 and J is TRBJ2-3; 11 bases are shared with TRBD2. The CDR3 contains 15 residues. The V gene end was trimmed by 6 bases and the J gene end by 2 bases; junction bases not matched to a gene: 4. Germline V CDR1 and CDR2: MNHNY, SVGAGI (reference sequence).

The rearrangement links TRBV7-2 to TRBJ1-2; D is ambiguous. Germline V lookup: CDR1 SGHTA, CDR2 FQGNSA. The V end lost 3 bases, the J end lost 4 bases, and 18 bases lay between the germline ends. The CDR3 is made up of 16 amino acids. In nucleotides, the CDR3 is TGTGCCAGCAGCTTCTTTGCCCCTCGGGGAGTCTATGGCTACACCTTC. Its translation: CASSFFAPRGVYGYTF.

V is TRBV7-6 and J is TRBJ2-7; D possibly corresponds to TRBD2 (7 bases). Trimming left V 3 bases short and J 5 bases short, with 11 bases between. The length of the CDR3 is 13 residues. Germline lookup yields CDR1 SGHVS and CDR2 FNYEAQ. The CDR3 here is CASSFGGAHEQYF. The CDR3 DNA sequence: TGTGCCAGCAGCTTTGGGGGGGCGCACGAGCAGTACTTC.